A single sample gave rise to the 12 T cell receptor beta chains below, sequenced in a study of early T cells in non-severe SARS-CoV-2 infection. From the 5' RACE reads, TCRdb called clonotypes with MiXCR, one entry per CDR3 protein. The sample has some 87,000 distinct CDR3 sequences, 9% to 13% seen once; the top ten hold approximately 2.4%. The sequencing input was whole blood. These receptors were obtained from an adult who was a healthcare worker with PCR-confirmed SARS-CoV-2 infection or an uninfected control (not recorded which).

This clonotype was recorded many times. The chain employs TRBV11-1 and TRBJ2-1; TRBD2 agrees at 10 bases. J gave up 2 bases and V 4 bases, and 2 bases lay outside the gene matches. Germline V gene lookup returns CDR1 SGHAT and CDR2 FQDESV (reference sequence). This CDR3 spans 15 amino acids. The CDR3 sequence is CASSSLAGAYNEQFF. The CDR3 DNA reads as TGTGCCAGCAGCTCGCTAGCGGGGGCCTACAATGAGCAGTTCTTC.

This chain connects TRBV12-5 to TRBJ2-1; TRBD1 is a possible D gene (5 bases). The CDR3 is 13 amino acids. Germline V gene lookup returns CDR1 LGHNT and CDR2 FRNRAP. Between the trimmed V and J ends, which lost 1 base and 8 bases, there was a span of 9 bases. The CDR3 nucleotides read TGTGCTAGTGGTTTGGCGCTAGGGGATGAGCAGTTCTTC. This translates into CASGLALGDEQFF. Full variable domain (rest looked up from reference TRBV12-5 and TRBJ2-1): DARVTQTPRHKVTEMGQEVTMRCQPILGHNTVFWYRQTMMQGLELLAYFRNRAPLDDSGMPKDRFSAEMPDATLATLKIQPSEPRDSAVYFCASGLALGDEQFFGPGTRLTVL.

V gene TRBV30 combines with J gene TRBJ2-7; TRBD1 is a possible D gene (5 bases). Germline loops: CDR1 GTSNPN, CDR2 SVGIG (reference sequence). The germline V and J ends were trimmed by 3 bases and 2 bases, with 8 bases remaining between them. The CDR3 totals 12 residues. Here the CDR3 DNA reads TGTGCCTGGAGCCCAGGGCCCTACGAGCAGTACTTC. Translation gives CAWSPGPYEQYF.

This clonotype has a count of ten or more. The CDR3 DNA is TGTGCCAGCAGCTTAGCGACCTACGAGCAGTACTTC. Translating gives CASSLATYEQYF. This chain links TRBV7-9 with TRBJ2-7; D unclear. Germline lookup yields CDR1 SEHNR and CDR2 FQNEAQ (reference sequence). This CDR3 region has 12 residues. The V end lost 0 bases, the J end lost 2 bases, and 2 bases lay between the germline ends.

Turning to this clonotype: Since a much larger clone is just one base distant, this may be a read error. This CDR3 is missing its conserved last phenylalanine or tryptophan, likely due to a read error. The chain couples TRBV12-3 or TRBV12-4 to TRBJ2-1; 7 positions agree with TRBD2. The CDR3 totals 13 residues. V dropped 9 bases and J dropped 6; count of bases not matched to a gene: 8. The CDR3 DNA sequence: TGTGCCAGTCGGGCTAGCGGACTCAATGAGCAGTTCCTC. This translates into CASRASGLNEQFL.

This clonotype was detected ten times or more. This chain links TRBV11-2 with TRBJ2-5; tentatively, D is TRBD2 (7 bases). Between the trimmed V and J ends, which lost 3 bases and 1 base, there was a span of 12 bases. CDR3 length: 15 amino acids. Germline assignment: CDR1 SGHAT and CDR2 FQNNGV. The CDR3 reads CASSLGGAVQETQYF. CDR3 bases: TGTGCCAGCAGCTTGGGGGGGGCAGTCCAAGAGACCCAGTACTTC.

This chain joins TRBV6-2 or TRBV6-3 and TRBJ2-2, with D maybe TRBD1 (5 bases). The CDR3 loop spans 16 amino acids. The germline V and J ends were trimmed by 3 bases and 1 base, with 12 bases remaining between them. CDR1 and CDR2 (germline): MNHEY, SVGEGT. CDR3 amino acids: CASSYEPGKNTGELFF. The CDR3 DNA reads TGTGCCAGCAGTTATGAGCCAGGGAAGAACACCGGGGAGCTGTTTTTT.

This clonotype has ten or more counts. The genes are TRBV20-1 and TRBJ2-7; no clear D gene. The germline gives CDR1 DFQATT, CDR2 SNEGSKA (reference sequence). Trimming took off 3 bases at V and 7 bases at J, with 16 bases between the two ends. The CDR3 runs 13 residues. The CDR3 spells CSARKPGVEEQYF. CDR3 nucleotides: TGCAGTGCTAGGAAGCCAGGTGTAGAGGAGCAGTACTTC.

This clonotype was counted a few times. The gene calls are TRBV4-1 and TRBJ2-1, with 10 bases that match TRBD2. Germline-derived CDR1 and CDR2 are MGHRA and YSYEKL. The V gene end was trimmed by 4 bases and the J gene end by 9 bases; junction bases not matched to a gene: 9. The CDR3 length is 15 residues. In DNA form, the CDR3 reads TGCGCCAGCAGCCCGGAGGCTAGCGGGGGCCGTGAGCAGTTCTTC. It yields the protein CASSPEASGGREQFF.

This rearrangement joins TRBV20-1 to TRBJ1-5; weak D call: TRBD1 (5 bases). This CDR3 comprises 12 residues. Trimming took off 5 bases at V and 4 bases at J, with 9 bases between the two ends. CDR1 is DFQATT, CDR2 SNEGSKA, per germline (reference sequence). This CDR3 reads CSAWGGNQPQHF. CDR3 bases: TGCAGTGCTTGGGGGGGGAATCAGCCCCAGCATTTT.

The chain carries TRBV28 and TRBJ1-5; tentatively, D is TRBD1 (5 bases). The CDR3 loop spans 14 amino acids. V gave up 6 bases and J gave up 4 bases, with 13 bases separating them. Looked up from germline, CDR1 is MDHEN and CDR2 is SYDVKM. CDR3 coding DNA: TGTGCCAGCAGCGTAGGGTCAGGGAATCAGCCCCAGCATTTT. The encoded protein is CASSVGSGNQPQHF.

This chain connects TRBV3-1 to TRBJ2-1; D is unclear. Germline V gene sequence: CDR1 LGHDT, CDR2 YNNKEL (reference sequence). The CDR3 totals 15 residues. The ends were cut back, 4 bases at V and 1 base at J, with 11 bases in the middle. Here the CDR3 DNA reads TGTGCCAGCAGCCCCTCGGACCGTTCCTACAATGAGCAGTTCTTC. Translating gives CASSPSDRSYNEQFF.